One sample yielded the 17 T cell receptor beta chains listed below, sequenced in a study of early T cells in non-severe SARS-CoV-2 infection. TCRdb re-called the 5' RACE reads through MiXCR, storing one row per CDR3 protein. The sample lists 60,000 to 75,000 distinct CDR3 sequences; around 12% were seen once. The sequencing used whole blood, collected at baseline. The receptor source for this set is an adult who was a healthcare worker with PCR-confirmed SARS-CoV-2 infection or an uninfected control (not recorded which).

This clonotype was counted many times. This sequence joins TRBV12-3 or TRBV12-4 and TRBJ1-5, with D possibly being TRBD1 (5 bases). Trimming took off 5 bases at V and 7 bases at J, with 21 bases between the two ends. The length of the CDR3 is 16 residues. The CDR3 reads CASSLGSGRGSQPQHF. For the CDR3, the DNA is TGTGCCAGCAGTCTCGGCAGTGGGAGGGGTAGCCAGCCCCAGCATTTT.

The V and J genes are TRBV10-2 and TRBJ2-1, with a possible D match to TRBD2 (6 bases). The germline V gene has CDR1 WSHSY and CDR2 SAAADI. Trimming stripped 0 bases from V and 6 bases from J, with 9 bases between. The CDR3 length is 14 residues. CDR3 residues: CASSESTEGNEQFF. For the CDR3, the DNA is TGCGCCAGCAGTGAGTCGACGGAGGGCAATGAGCAGTTCTTC.

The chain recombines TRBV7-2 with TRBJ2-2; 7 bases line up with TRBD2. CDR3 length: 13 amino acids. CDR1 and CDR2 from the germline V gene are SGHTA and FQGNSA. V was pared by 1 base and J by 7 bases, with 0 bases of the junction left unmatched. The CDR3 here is CASSLGEGGELFF. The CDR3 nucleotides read TGTGCCAGCAGCTTAGGGGAGGGCGGGGAGCTGTTTTTT.

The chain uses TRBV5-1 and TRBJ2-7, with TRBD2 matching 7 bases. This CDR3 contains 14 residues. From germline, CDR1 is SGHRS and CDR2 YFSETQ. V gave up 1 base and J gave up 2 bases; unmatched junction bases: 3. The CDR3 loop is CASSLSLAAYEQYF. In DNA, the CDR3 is TGCGCCAGCAGCTTGAGCCTAGCGGCCTACGAGCAGTACTTC.

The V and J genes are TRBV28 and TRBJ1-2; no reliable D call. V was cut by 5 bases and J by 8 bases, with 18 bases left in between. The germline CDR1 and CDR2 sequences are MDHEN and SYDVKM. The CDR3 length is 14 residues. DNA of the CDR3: TGTGCCAGCAGTACCCGGACGGGTGGGGAAGGCTACACCTTC. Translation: CASSTRTGGEGYTF.

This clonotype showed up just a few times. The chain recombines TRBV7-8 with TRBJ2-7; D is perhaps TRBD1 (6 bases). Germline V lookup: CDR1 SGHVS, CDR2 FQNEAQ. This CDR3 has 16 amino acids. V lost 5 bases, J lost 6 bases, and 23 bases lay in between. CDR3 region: CASSPNAYRDWGEQYF. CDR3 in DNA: TGTGCCAGCAGCCCAAACGCCTACAGGGATTGGGGCGAGCAGTACTTC.

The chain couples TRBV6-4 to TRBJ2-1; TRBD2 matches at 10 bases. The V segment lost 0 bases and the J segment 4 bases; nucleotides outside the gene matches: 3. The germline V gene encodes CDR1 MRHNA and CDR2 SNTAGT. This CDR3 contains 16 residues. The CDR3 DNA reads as TGTGCCAGCAGTGACTCCGCGACTAGCGGGTACAATGAGCAGTTCTTC. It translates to CASSDSATSGYNEQFF.

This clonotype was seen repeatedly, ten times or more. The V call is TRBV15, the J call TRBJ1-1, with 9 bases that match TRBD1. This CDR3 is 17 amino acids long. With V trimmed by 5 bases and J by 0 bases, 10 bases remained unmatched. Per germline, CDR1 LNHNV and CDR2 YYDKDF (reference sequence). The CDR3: CATSPHGRDRVNTEAFF. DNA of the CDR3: TGTGCCACCAGCCCCCACGGTAGGGACAGGGTGAACACTGAAGCTTTCTTT.

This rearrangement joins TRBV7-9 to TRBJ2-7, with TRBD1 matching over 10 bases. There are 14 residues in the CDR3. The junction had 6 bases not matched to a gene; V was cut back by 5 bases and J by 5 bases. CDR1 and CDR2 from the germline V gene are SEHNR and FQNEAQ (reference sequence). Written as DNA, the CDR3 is TGTGCCAGCAGCACCGGGACAGGGGTGGACGAGCAGTACTTC. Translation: CASSTGTGVDEQYF.

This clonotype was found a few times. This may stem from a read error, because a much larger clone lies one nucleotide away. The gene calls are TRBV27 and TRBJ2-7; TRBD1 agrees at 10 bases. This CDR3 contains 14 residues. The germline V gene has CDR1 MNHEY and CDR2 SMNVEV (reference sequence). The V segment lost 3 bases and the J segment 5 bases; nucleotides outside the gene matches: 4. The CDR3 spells CASSLGTGANEQYF. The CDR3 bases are TGTGCCAGCAGTTTGGGGACAGGGGCCAACGAGCAGTACTTC.

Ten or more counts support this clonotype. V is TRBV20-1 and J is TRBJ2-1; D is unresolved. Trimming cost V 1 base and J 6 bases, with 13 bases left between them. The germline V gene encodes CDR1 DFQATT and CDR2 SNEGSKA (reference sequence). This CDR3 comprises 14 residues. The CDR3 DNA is TGCAGTGCTAGAGGGTGGAATAATCTCAATGAGCAGTTCTTC. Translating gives CSARGWNNLNEQFF.

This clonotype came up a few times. CDR3 nucleotides: TGCGCCAGCAGCTTGGGCGCAGGCAGGACCTATGGCTACACCTTC. It specifies CASSLGAGRTYGYTF. The genes are TRBV5-1 and TRBJ1-2; D gene uncertain. The length of the CDR3 is 15 residues. The V end was cut by 0 bases, the J end by 4 bases, with 13 bases between. CDR1 and CDR2 (germline): SGHRS, YFSETQ.

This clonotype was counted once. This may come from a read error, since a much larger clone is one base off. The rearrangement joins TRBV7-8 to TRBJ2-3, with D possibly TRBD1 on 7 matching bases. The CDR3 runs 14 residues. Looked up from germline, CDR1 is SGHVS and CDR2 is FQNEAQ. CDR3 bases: TGTGTCAGCACAATTTTCAGGGGGGCAGATACGCAGTATTTT. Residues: CVSTIFRGADTQYF.

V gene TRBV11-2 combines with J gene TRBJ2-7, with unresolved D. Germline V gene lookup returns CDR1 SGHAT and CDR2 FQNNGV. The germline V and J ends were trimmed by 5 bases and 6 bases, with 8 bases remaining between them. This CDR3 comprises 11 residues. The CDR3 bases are TGTGCCAGCAGCCCGAGCCGCGAGCAGTACTTC. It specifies CASSPSREQYF.

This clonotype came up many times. The CDR3 coding sequence is TGCAGCGTTGAGGGACAGGTAACAAACTACGAGCAGTACTTC. As protein: CSVEGQVTNYEQYF. The chain is built from TRBV29-1 and TRBJ2-7; 8 bases map to TRBD1. CDR1 is SQVTM, CDR2 ANQGSEA, per germline. The J segment lost 3 bases and the V segment lost 3 bases, leaving 7 bases of the junction unmatched. The CDR3 covers 14 residues.

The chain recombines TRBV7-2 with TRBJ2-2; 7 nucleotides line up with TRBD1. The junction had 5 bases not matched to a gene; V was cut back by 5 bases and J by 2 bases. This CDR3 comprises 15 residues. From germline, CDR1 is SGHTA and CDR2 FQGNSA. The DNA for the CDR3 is TGTGCCAGCAGCAGGGACAGTAGTAACACCGGGGAGCTGTTTTTT. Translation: CASSRDSSNTGELFF.

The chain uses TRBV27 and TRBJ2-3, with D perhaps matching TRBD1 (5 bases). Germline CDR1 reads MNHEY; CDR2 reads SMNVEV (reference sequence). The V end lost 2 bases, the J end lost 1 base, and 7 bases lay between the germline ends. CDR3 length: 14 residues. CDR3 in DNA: TGTGCCAGCAGTTTAAGGGGCCGCACAGATACGCAGTATTTT. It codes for CASSLRGRTDTQYF.